Following are 13 T cell receptor beta chains from one sample sequenced in a study of blood T cell repertoires in COVID-19. Libraries were prepared by immunoSEQ multiplex PCR; TCRdb keeps only in-frame clonotypes and omits some of them. The repertoire includes 200,000 to 250,000 clones, 80% to 90% of them detected once, and about 3% sits in the top ten. The material sequenced was peripheral blood. The receptors stem from a man in his fifties or sixties who had recovered from COVID-19.

The V gene is TRBV5-1, the J gene TRBJ2-7, with TRBD2 matching over 8 bases. V dropped 5 bases and J dropped 3; count of bases not matched to a gene: 1. Germline CDR1 is SGHRS and CDR2 is YFSETQ. The CDR3 has 12 residues. This CDR3 is CASRRGDYEQYF. In DNA, the CDR3 is TGCGCCAGCAGGCGGGGGGACTACGAGCAGTACTTC.

The V gene is TRBV28, the J gene TRBJ2-6; no firm D call. The germline V gene has CDR1 MDHEN and CDR2 SYDVKM. The CDR3 runs 15 residues. V was shortened by 1 base and J by 0 bases, with 4 bases between the two germline ends. CDR3 DNA sequence: TGTGCCAGCAGTTTATCTTCCTCTGGGGCCAACGTCCTGACTTTC. This gives the protein CASSLSSSGANVLTF.

The chain links TRBV6-4 to TRBJ2-1; TRBD1 might be the D (5 bases). Trimming removed 0 bases at V and 10 bases at J, with 13 bases between. The CDR3 spans 14 residues. CDR1 is MRHNA, CDR2 SNTAGT, per germline. The CDR3 is CASSDSGRLGEQFF. CDR3 DNA: TGTGCCAGCAGTGACTCGGGGCGGTTGGGGGAGCAGTTCTTC.

This clone was observed a handful of times. The genes are TRBV11-2 and TRBJ2-7, with a tentative D call TRBD2 (6 bases). Trimming cost V 6 bases and J 1 base, with 13 bases left between them. This CDR3 is 14 amino acids long. CDR1 is SGHAT and CDR2 is FQNNGV in the germline V gene. As DNA, the CDR3 is TGTGCCAGCAGGCACGGGGGTGTATCCTACGAGCAGTACTTC. This codes for CASRHGGVSYEQYF.

The chain couples TRBV27 to TRBJ2-7, with D possibly matching TRBD1 (5 bases). V was pared by 7 bases and J by 2 bases, with 15 bases between. CDR1 and CDR2 from the germline V gene are MNHEY and SMNVEV (reference sequence). The CDR3 is 14 amino acids. The CDR3 nucleotides read TGTGCCAGCATGCAGTCAGGGTCTCCCTACGAGCAGTACTTC. This translates into CASMQSGSPYEQYF.

This sequence joins TRBV6-6 and TRBJ1-1; D is ambiguous. From germline, CDR1 is MNHNY and CDR2 SVGAGI (reference sequence). Trimming pared 2 bases from V and 3 bases from J, leaving 7 bases between. The CDR3 length is 13 residues. The CDR3 here is CASSYEVDTEAFF. Written as DNA, the CDR3 is TGTGCCAGCAGTTACGAGGTAGACACTGAAGCTTTCTTT.

The CDR3 here is CASRARQETQYF. CDR3 nucleotide sequence: TGTGCCAGTAGAGCTCGCCAAGAGACCCAGTACTTC. The rearrangement links TRBV19 to TRBJ2-5, with D unclear. Trimming stripped 6 bases from V and 1 base from J, with 6 bases between. Germline CDR1 is LNHDA and CDR2 is SQIVND (reference sequence). CDR3 length equals 12 residues.

Only one count was recorded for this clone. The chain links TRBV6-5 to TRBJ1-5; 10 nucleotides match TRBD1. This CDR3 is 15 amino acids long. Germline trimming cut 6 bases from V and 5 bases from J; bases unmatched to any gene: 7. From germline, CDR1 is MNHEY and CDR2 SVGAGI. The CDR3 nucleotides read TGTGCCAGCAGCTACGACAGGGGGCAGGATCAGCCCCAGCATTTT. Its translation is CASSYDRGQDQPQHF.

The V and J genes are TRBV19 and TRBJ1-3, with D tentatively TRBD1 (5 bases). This CDR3 is 18 amino acids long. The germline V gene encodes CDR1 LNHDA and CDR2 SQIVND (reference sequence). The germline V and J ends were trimmed by 2 bases and 5 bases, with 22 bases remaining between them. This CDR3 reads CASSIPKPGTANRNTIYF. Written as DNA, the CDR3 is TGTGCCAGTAGTATACCAAAACCCGGGACTGCAAATCGAAACACCATATATTTT.

The J gene is TRBJ1-1, the V gene TRBV12-3 or TRBV12-4; the D is unclear. Trimming removed 5 bases from V and 5 bases from J, with 6 bases in between. The CDR3 covers 11 residues. Here the CDR3 reads CASSQYTEAFF. CDR3 nucleotides: TGTGCCAGCAGTCAGTATACTGAAGCTTTCTTT.

The chain combines TRBV7-9 with TRBJ2-7; 8 bases agree with TRBD1. Trimming cost V 5 bases and J 4 bases; bases outside gene matches: 10. Germline assignment: CDR1 SEHNR and CDR2 FQNEAQ (reference sequence). The CDR3 is 15 residues long. CDR3 bases: TGTGCCAGCAGCCACCTCGGACAGGGCGGGTACGAGCAGTACTTC. Translating gives CASSHLGQGGYEQYF. Complete variable domain (other parts from reference TRBV7-9 and TRBJ2-7): DTGVSQNPRHKITKRGQNVTFRCDPISEHNRLYWYRQTLGQGPEFLTYFQNEAQLEKSRLLSDRFSAERPKGSFSTLEIQRTEQGDSAMYLCASSHLGQGGYEQYFGPGTRLTVT.

This chain uses TRBV7-8 with TRBJ2-7; the D gene is possibly TRBD1 (6 bases). Germline V gene data show CDR1 as SGHVS and CDR2 as FQNEAQ. Between the trimmed V and J ends, which lost 3 bases and 3 bases, there was a span of 9 bases. This CDR3 comprises 13 residues. In DNA, the CDR3 is TGTGCCAGCAGCTTCCAGGGGTTCTACGAGCAGTACTTC. Translated: CASSFQGFYEQYF.

The chain has TRBV30 and TRBJ2-7; no definite D call. CDR3 length equals 11 residues. Looked up from germline, CDR1 is GTSNPN and CDR2 is SVGIG (reference sequence). V gave up 3 bases and J gave up 4 bases, with 7 bases separating them. The CDR3 DNA reads as TGTGCCTGGAGGAAACTGTACGAGCAGTACTTC. Its protein is CAWRKLYEQYF.